These T cell receptor beta chains were read from a single sample in a study of cytomegalovirus exposure and HLA in healthy donors. TCRdb's table, derived via immunoSEQ multiplex PCR, lists solely in-frame clones and lacks some. The sample records approximately 100,000 clones, approximately 73% being singletons. Sequencing was performed on PBMCs. Receptors were obtained from a woman aged 45-59 years in good health and CMV-seropositive. The CDR3 runs from the conserved cysteine through the conserved F or W. The D gene is left open where the match is weak. Size is omitted from some rows. Given values are once, few, many or a class for expanded clones.

D gene	clone size	V gene	J gene	CDR3 protein	CDR3 DNA
TRBD2	.	TRBV18	TRBJ2-7	CASSPASGRAYEQYF	TGTGCCAGCTCACCCGCTAGCGGGAGAGCTTACGAGCAGTACTTC
.	.	TRBV7-8	TRBJ1-1	CASSLESEGRLRKAFF	TGTGCCAGCAGCTTAGAGTCGGAGGGCAGGCTGAGGAAAGCTTTCTTT
.	few	TRBV5-1	TRBJ2-2	CASSLTSILSANTGELFF	TGCGCCAGCAGCTTGACTTCCATACTATCCGCGAACACCGGGGAGCTGTTTTTT
.	.	TRBV7-9	TRBJ2-7	CASSSQGGYEQYF	TGTGCCAGCAGCTCCCAGGGAGGCTACGAGCAGTACTTC
TRBD1	few	TRBV2	TRBJ1-5	CASSERDRGPWPQHF	TGTGCCAGCAGTGAAAGGGACAGGGGCCCATGGCCCCAGCATTTT
TRBD2	few	TRBV7-9	TRBJ2-5	CASSLGTSGSGETQYF	TGTGCCAGCAGCTTAGGGACTAGCGGGAGCGGTGAGACCCAGTACTTC
TRBD2	.	TRBV5-1	TRBJ2-7	CASSLELASSYEQYF	TGCGCCAGCAGCTTGGAACTAGCGAGCTCCTACGAGCAGTACTTC
.	.	TRBV14	TRBJ1-2	CASSQASGPSHTF	TGTGCCAGCAGCCAAGCGTCAGGGCCCAGTCACACCTTC
TRBD1	.	TRBV6-1	TRBJ1-2	CASREAGQTYGYTF	TGTGCCAGCCGTGAGGCGGGACAGACCTATGGCTACACCTTC
TRBD2	.	TRBV14	TRBJ2-7	CASSQQTSGIYEQYF	TGTGCCAGCAGCCAACAGACTAGCGGGATTTACGAGCAGTACTTC
TRBD1	.	TRBV9	TRBJ1-1	CASSEGDSMNTEAFF	TGTGCCAGCAGCGAGGGGGACAGTATGAACACTGAAGCTTTCTTT
.	once	TRBV27	TRBJ1-5	CASSFGGNQPQHF	TGTGCCAGCAGTTTTGGAGGCAATCAGCCCCAGCATTTT
.	.	TRBV29-1	TRBJ1-2	CSVVGAAGRGNYGYTF	TGCAGCGTTGTCGGTGCGGCGGGACGAGGGAACTATGGCTACACCTTC
.	.	TRBV27	TRBJ2-1	CASSNGDRPYNEQFF	TGTGCCAGCAGTAATGGAGACAGGCCCTACAATGAGCAGTTCTTC
.	.	TRBV6-5	TRBJ2-3	CASAQGDTQYF	TGTGCCAGCGCCCAGGGGGATACGCAGTATTTT
.	.	TRBV5-4	TRBJ1-2	CASSKDSGSTF	TGTGCCAGCAGCAAAGACAGTGGAAGCACCTTC
.	.	TRBV25-1	TRBJ1-1	CASSGYRLNTEAFF	TGTGCCAGCAGTGGTTACAGGCTGAACACTGAAGCTTTCTTT
.	.	TRBV29-1	TRBJ2-7	CSVARPGHSYEQYF	TGCAGCGTTGCCCGTCCTGGACACAGCTACGAGCAGTACTTC
.	.	TRBV7-9	TRBJ1-1	CASRPSGVLGEAFF	TGTGCCAGCAGACCCTCCGGGGTGTTAGGTGAAGCTTTCTTT
.	.	TRBV27	TRBJ1-2	CASAPGNPYYGYTF	TGTGCCAGCGCCCCGGGGAACCCTTACTATGGCTACACCTTC
.	.	TRBV10-3	TRBJ1-1	CAIRLKEHTEAFF	TGTGCCATCCGCCTGAAGGAGCACACTGAAGCTTTCTTT
.	once	TRBV10-2	TRBJ2-6	CASSEGSGGANVLTF	TGCGCCAGCAGTGAGGGCTCCGGGGGGGCCAACGTCCTGACTTTC
TRBD1	.	TRBV6-5	TRBJ1-5	CASSWDREFSPQHF	TGTGCCAGCAGCTGGGACAGGGAGTTCTCGCCCCAGCATTTT
.	.	TRBV6-5	TRBJ1-4	CASSSRGEGLRKLFF	TGTGCCAGCAGTAGCAGAGGGGAGGGACTCCGAAAACTGTTTTTT
.	.	TRBV7-3	TRBJ2-3	CASQDSSTDTQYF	TGTGCCAGCCAGGACAGTAGCACAGATACGCAGTATTTT
.	.	TRBV5-1	TRBJ2-1	CASSPGETSTYNEQFF	TGCGCCAGCAGCCCAGGGGAAACTTCCACCTACAATGAGCAGTTCTTC
TRBD1	.	TRBV7-3	TRBJ2-7	CASSSQGAGGYEQYF	TGTGCCAGCAGCTCACAGGGGGCGGGCGGCTACGAGCAGTACTTC
.	.	TRBV18	TRBJ1-2	CASSPKGRDGYTF	TGTGCCAGCTCACCGAAGGGGAGGGATGGCTACACCTTC
TRBD2	.	TRBV19	TRBJ2-7	CASSGPGGRGYPYEQYF	TGTGCCAGTAGTGGGCCGGGGGGTCGGGGGTATCCCTACGAGCAGTACTTC
TRBD2	.	TRBV2	TRBJ2-7	CASSVTSVRYEQYF	TGTGCCAGCAGTGTGACTAGCGTCAGGTACGAGCAGTACTTC
TRBD2	.	TRBV30	TRBJ2-1	CAWSGQAGGYYNEQFF	TGTGCCTGGAGTGGCCAGGCGGGGGGTTACTACAATGAGCAGTTCTTC
.	.	TRBV29-1	TRBJ1-1	CSVRENTEAFF	TGCAGCGTCCGGGAGAACACTGAAGCTTTCTTT
TRBD2	.	TRBV5-5	TRBJ2-1	CASSLADEQFF	TGTGCCAGCAGCCTAGCGGATGAGCAGTTCTTC
.	once	TRBV7-9	TRBJ1-5	CASSLGPRESRNQPQHF	TGTGCCAGCAGCTTAGGACCCAGGGAATCTCGCAATCAGCCCCAGCATTTT
TRBD1	.	TRBV12-5	TRBJ1-6	CASARTGGYNSPLHF	TGTGCTAGTGCTCGAACAGGGGGCTATAATTCACCCCTCCACTTT
TRBD1	.	TRBV7-8	TRBJ1-1	CASSLAGTGNTEAFF	TGTGCCAGCAGCTTAGCCGGGACAGGAAACACTGAAGCTTTCTTT
TRBD1	.	TRBV7-9	TRBJ2-1	CASSGDRGHNEQFF	TGTGCCAGCAGCGGGGACAGGGGACACAATGAGCAGTTCTTC
TRBD1	many	TRBV25-1	TRBJ2-1	CASSEGTGAGGEQFF	TGTGCCAGCAGTGAAGGGACAGGGGCCGGCGGTGAGCAGTTCTTC
.	.	TRBV7-3	TRBJ2-2	CASSLGHGGELFF	TGTGCCAGCAGCTTGGGACACGGCGGGGAGCTGTTTTTT
.	.	TRBV7-9	TRBJ1-5	CSSSSRGQPQHF	TGTTCCAGCAGCTCCAGGGGACAGCCCCAGCATTTT
.	.	TRBV9	TRBJ1-2	CASSVEGRTVNGYTF	TGTGCCAGCAGCGTAGAAGGTAGGACAGTAAATGGCTACACCTTC
.	.	TRBV6-6	TRBJ1-2	CASGPRGANYGYTF	TGTGCCAGCGGTCCCAGGGGCGCTAACTATGGCTACACCTTC
.	.	TRBV11-2	TRBJ1-2	CASSSGSWGYTF	TGTGCCAGCAGCTCGGGTTCTTGGGGCTACACCTTC
.	once	TRBV7-9	TRBJ2-1	CASSSDTYNEQFF	TGTGCCAGCAGCTCCGACACGTACAATGAGCAGTTCTTC
.	.	TRBV30	TRBJ2-1	CAWSVAGLQFF	TGTGCCTGGAGTGTTGCGGGCCTGCAGTTCTTC
TRBD1	once	TRBV6-1	TRBJ2-1	CASSEAARLGTGWGNEQFF	TGTGCCAGCAGTGAAGCGGCCCGCCTGGGGACAGGGTGGGGCAATGAGCAGTTCTTC
TRBD1	.	TRBV29-1	TRBJ2-1	CSAGTGDALNEQFF	TGCAGCGCGGGGACAGGGGATGCCCTCAATGAGCAGTTCTTC
TRBD1	.	TRBV7-9	TRBJ2-3	CASSTLTGQKDTQYF	TGTGCCAGCAGCACACTGACAGGGCAAAAAGATACGCAGTATTTT
.	.	TRBV2	TRBJ1-2	CASSAEQVNYGYTF	TGTGCCAGCAGTGCGGAACAGGTTAACTATGGCTACACCTTC
TRBD1	.	TRBV15	TRBJ2-3	CATSRDRASTDTQYF	TGTGCCACCAGCAGGGACAGGGCCAGCACAGATACGCAGTATTTT
.	once	TRBV10-3	TRBJ1-5	CAISESAPNNQPQHF	TGTGCCATCAGTGAGTCAGCCCCAAACAATCAGCCCCAGCATTTT
TRBD2	.	TRBV18	TRBJ2-7	CASSSGTTSYEQYF	TGTGCCAGCTCCTCCGGGACTACCTCCTACGAGCAGTACTTC
TRBD1	few	TRBV7-3	TRBJ1-1	CASSPGQGLNTEAFF	TGTGCCAGCAGCCCAGGACAGGGCTTGAACACTGAAGCTTTCTTT